This T cell receptor beta chain appears in the sequencing data of a study of T cells in Graves' hyperthyroidism and ophthalmopathy. Concerning this clonotype itself: What it binds is not known.

Study-level findings and limits: Clonotypes that were expanded in thyroid above 0.001 mostly appeared in blood too. By a 13 V-J model, ophthalmopathy was set apart from stable hyperthyroidism.

TCR beta CDR3 region amplification was performed from RNA transcripts. First-round RT-PCR with HTBI primers amplified the TCR CDR3 region. TCRdb reprocessed the multiplex PCR reads via MiXCR and lists one record per CDR3 protein. The table includes hundreds of thousands of distinct CDR3 sequences, less than 45% detected once. V shed 1 base and J shed 2 bases, with 9 bases lying between them. This CDR3 has 15 residues. From germline, CDR1 is LNHDA and CDR2 SQIVND (reference sequence). The rearrangement uses TRBV19 and TRBJ1-3, with D unresolved. The receptor's source is an adult man with Graves' disease, either hyperthyroidism or ophthalmopathy (not recorded which). The specimen sequenced was peripheral blood or thyroid tissue (not recorded which). The CDR3, as DNA: TGTGCCAGTAGTATAGGGGCAGGAGCTGGAAACACCATATATTTT. It encodes CASSIGAGAGNTIYF.